This T cell receptor (beta chain) was obtained from a study of technical replicates of blood from a handful of donors. The assay was immunoSEQ multiplex PCR, and TCRdb's table has in-frame clones only and misses some. The data contain about 93,000 clones, 95% of them singletons. Germline-derived CDR1 and CDR2 are MNHNS and SASEGT. Unmatched junction bases numbered 8, after V lost 1 base and J lost 12 bases. CDR3 length equals 15 residues. The chain uses TRBV6-1 and TRBJ2-1, with 11 bases lining up with TRBD2. The receptor was isolated from a human donor in good health. Material: T cells isolated from PBMCs. For the CDR3, the DNA is TGTGCCAGCAGTGAAGAAACTAGCGGGAGTTCAGGGCAGTTCTTC. This encodes CASSEETSGSSGQFF.